Shown below are 17 T cell receptor beta chains from a single sample sequenced in a study of tumor-infiltrating lymphocytes in primary liver carcinoma. A primer matching the constant region was used to make TCR beta cDNA from 500 to 650 ng of total RNA. Investigators got TCR beta libraries out of three nested multiplex PCR rounds, done with slightly modified ARM-PCR. In the first two PCR rounds, TRBV1-TRBV30 forward primers were paired with a C-beta reverse primer, and each round lasted roughly 10 cycles. TCRdb passed the multiplex PCR reads through MiXCR, listing each CDR3 protein once. There are a few hundred thousand distinct CDR3 sequences in the sample; around three fifths occur only once, and approximately 15% lies in the top ten. Germline DNA was also extracted, and blood RNA derived from unsorted whole blood. The source material was peripheral blood. All receptors come from a woman younger than 45 with primary liver carcinoma and hepatitis B virus infection.

The chain employs TRBV24-1 and TRBJ2-3, with 10 bases aligning to TRBD2. The CDR3 totals 15 residues. V lost 2 bases to trimming and J lost 3 bases; unmatched junction nucleotides: 1. Germline-derived CDR1 and CDR2 are KGHDR and SFDVKD. The CDR3 nucleotides read TGTGCCACCAGTGATTCTAGCGGGAGAACAGATACGCAGTATTTT. Amino acid sequence: CATSDSSGRTDTQYF.

The rearrangement uses TRBV5-5 and TRBJ2-1; no clear D. The CDR3 is made up of 13 amino acids. V was shortened by 4 bases and J by 3 bases, with 8 bases between the two germline ends. Per the germline V gene, CDR1 is SGHKS and CDR2 is YYEKEE (reference sequence). CDR3 residues: CASSIDVYNEQFF. CDR3 bases: TGTGCCAGCAGCATCGACGTCTACAATGAGCAGTTCTTC.

A note on this clonotype: A read error may produce the germline difference seen at one junction end. This CDR3 reads CVSSELRGGPTDTQYF. CDR3 DNA: TGTGTCAGCAGTGAGCTTAGAGGGGGTCCCACAGATACGCAGTATTTT. The chain couples TRBV12-3 or TRBV12-4 to TRBJ2-3, with a tentative D call TRBD1 (6 bases). This CDR3 comprises 16 residues.

This clonotype was observed a handful of times. The rearrangement uses TRBV6-1 and TRBJ1-3; 7 bases line up with TRBD1. The CDR3 extends over 17 amino acids. V shed 6 bases and J 2 bases; nucleotides not matched to a gene: 13. Per germline, CDR1 MNHNS and CDR2 SASEGT. DNA of the CDR3: TGTGCCAGCAGAACAGGGGACGTCGTCTTGGCTGGAAACACCATATATTTT. Residues: CASRTGDVVLAGNTIYF.

Of note for this clonotype: The CDR3 carries no conserved terminal phenylalanine or tryptophan, so it likely arises from a read error. The V gene is TRBV10-3, the J gene TRBJ2-6, with a tentative D call TRBD1 (5 bases). Germline V gives CDR1 ENHRY, CDR2 SYGVKD. The V gene lost 4 bases and the J gene lost 2 bases, with 9 bases spanning the gap. The CDR3 spans 15 residues. CDR3 sequence reads: CAISGPGTGANVLTL. The DNA of the CDR3 is TGTGCCATCAGTGGACCAGGGACTGGGGCCAACGTCCTGACTTTA.

On this clonotype: One end of the junction is discordant with germline, which a read error may explain. The chain is built from TRBV12-3 or TRBV12-4 and TRBJ1-2, with D possibly TRBD1 on 5 matching bases. The CDR3 runs to 14 residues. The CDR3 here is CASSFNRRQYGYTF. The DNA for the CDR3 is TGTGCCAGTAGTTTTAACAGGAGACAGTATGGCTACACCTTC.

The J gene is TRBJ1-2, the V gene TRBV12-3 or TRBV12-4; tentative D call: TRBD1 (5 bases). V lost 6 bases and J lost 2, with 10 bases in between. The length of the CDR3 is 13 residues. The CDR3 loop is CASRRGGNYGYTF. CDR3 DNA sequence: TGTGCCAGCAGGCGGGGGGGGAACTATGGCTACACCTTC.

As concerns this clonotype: The CDR3 ends on some other residue instead of the conserved phenylalanine or tryptophan, so this is likely a read error. The DNA is omitted, as the CDR3 cannot be located on it reliably, and the CDR3 follows TCRdb's listing. The genes are TRBV11-2 and TRBJ2-3; TRBD2 is the table's D call, not checked against the DNA. The CDR3 spans 14 residues, counting both ends. CDR1 and CDR2 (germline): SGHAT, FQNNGV. CDR3 region: CASNSGRATDTQYL.

As to this clonotype: Just one base apart from a much larger clone, this may be a read error. The CDR3: CSVEDSPRSERYF. CDR3 DNA: TGCAGCGTTGAAGATTCCCCCAGAAGTGAGCGGTACTTC. The rearrangement uses TRBV29-1 and TRBJ2-7; D unclear. The CDR3 loop spans 13 amino acids. Germline lookup yields CDR1 SQVTM and CDR2 ANQGSEA.

Of note for this clonotype: A single base separates this from a much larger clone, so it may be a read error. The chain uses TRBV6-5 and TRBJ1-1; no definite D call. The CDR3 covers 13 residues. Trimming removed 0 bases from V and 4 bases from J, with 6 bases in between. Per the germline V gene, CDR1 is MNHEY and CDR2 is SVGAGI. The CDR3 DNA reads as TGTGCCAGCAGTTACTCATCGAGCACTGAAGCTTTCTTT. Its translation is CASSYSSSTEAFF.

A word on this clonotype: The junction departs from germline at one end; a sequencing error may be responsible. This rearrangement joins TRBV12-3 or TRBV12-4 to TRBJ1-3; D unclear. The CDR3 has 11 residues. The CDR3 DNA is TGTGCCAACAGTTTCGGGAGTACCATATATTTT. Encoded protein: CANSFGSTIYF.

Concerning this clonotype itself: It may be a read error: a sequence one base away is much more abundant. This rearrangement joins TRBV14 to TRBJ2-1; D is perhaps TRBD2 (6 bases). Germline CDR1 and CDR2: SGHDN and FVKESK. The CDR3 contains 15 residues. CDR3 in DNA: TGTGCCAGCAGCCTTAGCCGGAGGGCATATAATGAGCAGTCCTTC. It is translated as CASSLSRRAYNEQSF.

This clonotype came up a few times. This chain links TRBV14 with TRBJ2-7, with D unclear. V was trimmed by 1 base and J by 6 bases, leaving 13 bases between them. There are 14 residues in the CDR3. Looked up from germline, CDR1 is SGHDN and CDR2 is FVKESK. CDR3 region: CASSQARVKREQYF. The CDR3 DNA follows: TGTGCCAGCAGCCAAGCACGGGTCAAACGCGAGCAGTACTTC.

This clonotype has a count of ten or more. V and J are TRBV7-9 and TRBJ2-7; no firm D call. V was clipped by 1 base and J by 3 bases, with 7 bases between them. The CDR3 runs to 13 residues. From germline, CDR1 is SEHNR and CDR2 FQNEAQ (reference sequence). As DNA, the CDR3 is TGTGCCAGCAGCTTAGGGGTCGGCTACGAGCAGTACTTC. Translating it yields CASSLGVGYEQYF.

To note about this clonotype: Because the CDR3's place on the DNA is in doubt, the DNA is left out and the CDR3 is given as listed by TCRdb. The chain carries TRBV12-3 or TRBV12-4 and TRBJ2-7; the table gives TRBD1 as D, unverified against the DNA. Including both end residues, the CDR3 is 15 amino acids long. CDR3 amino acids: CASSQVGQGAGEEYF.

As regards this clonotype: This may arise from a read error, as a much more abundant clone is one base away. V and J are TRBV12-3 or TRBV12-4 and TRBJ2-2; D might be TRBD1 or TRBD2, each matching 5 bases. V lost 10 bases and J 5 bases, leaving 20 bases between the germline ends. The CDR3 has 15 residues. The CDR3 nucleotides are TGTGCCAACAGCCGGGACGGACGAGGGACCGGGGAGCTGTTTTTT. This sequence encodes CANSRDGRGTGELFF.

The sample holds a few counts of this clonotype. The V and J genes are TRBV30 and TRBJ2-1; possible D gene TRBD2, 7 bases. With 0 bases removed from V and 6 bases from J, the gap between germline ends came to 15 bases. This CDR3 has 15 residues. From germline, CDR1 is GTSNPN and CDR2 SVGIG (reference sequence). The DNA for the CDR3 is TGTGCCTGGAGTGTAGGGTGGGGAGGGGGCAATGAGCAGTTCTTC. Translating it yields CAWSVGWGGGNEQFF.